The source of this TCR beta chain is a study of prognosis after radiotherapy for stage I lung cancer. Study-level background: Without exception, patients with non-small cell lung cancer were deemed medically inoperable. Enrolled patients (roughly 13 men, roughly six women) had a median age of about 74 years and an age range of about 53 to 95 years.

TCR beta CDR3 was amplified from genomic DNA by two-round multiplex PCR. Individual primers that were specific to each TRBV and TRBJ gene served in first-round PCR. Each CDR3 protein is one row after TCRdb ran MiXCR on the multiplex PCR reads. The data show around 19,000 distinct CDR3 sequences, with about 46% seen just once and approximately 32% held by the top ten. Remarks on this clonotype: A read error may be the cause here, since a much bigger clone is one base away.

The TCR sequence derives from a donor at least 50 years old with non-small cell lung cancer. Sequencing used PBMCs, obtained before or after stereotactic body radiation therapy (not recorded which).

In DNA, the CDR3 is TGTGCCAGTACCATACAGGGGGCGGGAGGAAGCACCATATATTTT. It is translated as CASTIQGAGGSTIYF. The rearrangement links TRBV19 to TRBJ1-3; 9 bases fit TRBD1. CDR1 LNHDA and CDR2 SQIVND come from the germline V gene (reference sequence). The CDR3 consists of 15 residues.